Described below is a single T cell receptor (beta chain) sequence and its context. This sample is part of a study of technical replicates of blood from a handful of donors. Profiled with immunoSEQ multiplex PCR; TCRdb holds only in-frame clones, not every one. Of approximately 73,000 clones in the sample, roughly 91% were seen once. The CDR3 contains 13 residues. V lost 6 bases and J lost 3, with 11 bases in between. Germline CDR1 SNHLY, CDR2 FYNNEI. The sequenced sample was T cells isolated from PBMCs. The sequence was obtained from a human donor in good health. The rearrangement joins TRBV2 to TRBJ2-5, with D perhaps TRBD1 (5 bases). The CDR3 loop is CASRVTEEETQYF. The DNA of the CDR3 is TGTGCCAGCAGGGTGACAGAAGAAGAGACCCAGTACTTC.